Shown below are 3 T cell receptor beta chains from a single sample sequenced in a study of blood T cell repertoires in COVID-19. Only in-frame clones appear in the TCRdb table, and some are missing; sequencing was by immunoSEQ multiplex PCR. The sample shows roughly 250,000 clones, roughly nine tenths of them seen only once. The sequenced material came from peripheral blood. The receptors come from a woman in her 30s with COVID-19, enrolled during active disease.

This chain connects TRBV11-2 to TRBJ2-3; D not resolved. Trimming cost V 1 base and J 4 bases, with 9 bases left between them. From germline, CDR1 is SGHAT and CDR2 FQNNGV. The CDR3 has 14 residues. The CDR3 protein is CASSLGTRADTQYF. As DNA, the CDR3 is TGTGCCAGCAGCTTAGGTACCCGGGCAGATACGCAGTATTTT.

J is TRBJ1-6 and V is TRBV27; no definite D call. The CDR3 is 14 residues long. From germline, CDR1 is MNHEY and CDR2 SMNVEV (reference sequence). V was trimmed by 6 bases and J by 8 bases, leaving 14 bases between them. As DNA, the CDR3 is TGTGCCAGCAGCTGGGGAGGGTACCATTCACCCCTCCACTTT. Translation gives CASSWGGYHSPLHF.

The J gene is TRBJ2-1, the V gene TRBV27, with no clear D. CDR3 length: 14 residues. V lost 5 bases and J lost 0, with 8 bases in between. Germline CDR1 reads MNHEY; CDR2 reads SMNVEV (reference sequence). CDR3 amino acids: CASSVGSSYNEQFF. The DNA for the CDR3 is TGTGCCAGCAGTGTCGGTAGCTCCTACAATGAGCAGTTCTTC.